A single sample gave rise to the 26 T cell receptor beta chains below, sequenced in a study of tumor and adjacent non-tumor tissue in lung cancer. Three rounds of nested PCR, following a modified ARM-PCR protocol, produced the TCRbeta library. TCRdb reprocessed the multiplex PCR reads via MiXCR and lists one record per CDR3 protein. The table has about 60,000 distinct CDR3 sequences, about 55% seen once. RNA was extracted from bulk tissue without any cell sorting. The normal lung tissue was taken more than 3 cm from the tumor edge. The source material was distant non-tumor lung tissue. All receptors derive from a man between 70 and 80 years old with non-small cell lung cancer.

At least ten counts were recorded for this clonotype. The chain employs TRBV6-1 and TRBJ1-2, with D uncertain. The CDR3 runs 11 residues. The V and J ends lost 5 bases and 5 bases respectively, with 6 bases between them. Germline assignment: CDR1 MNHNS and CDR2 SASEGT. The CDR3 region is CASSQQYGYTF. The DNA of the CDR3 is TGTGCCAGCAGTCAGCAGTATGGCTACACCTTC.

With respect to this clonotype: A much larger clone sits a single nucleotide away, making a read error possible. V gene TRBV5-1 combines with J gene TRBJ2-3; D gene ambiguous. The J call may be faulty, since TRBJ1-5 better matches the DNA end. The length of the CDR3 is 14 residues. CDR1 SGHRS and CDR2 YFSETQ come from the germline V gene. The CDR3 region has the DNA TGCGCCAGCAGCTTGGTGGGGAGCACAGATACGCAGCATTTT. Translating gives CASSLVGSTDTQHF.

This clonotype was detected many times. The chain links TRBV28 to TRBJ2-5; D is unresolved. Between the trimmed V and J ends, which lost 5 bases and 4 bases, there was a span of 17 bases. Per the germline V gene, CDR1 is MDHEN and CDR2 is SYDVKM. CDR3 length: 15 amino acids. Written as DNA, the CDR3 is TGTGCCAGCAGTGACCCCCAATCCGGGCCAGAGACCCAGTACTTC. Translating gives CASSDPQSGPETQYF.

The chain is built from TRBV7-9 and TRBJ1-1, with D maybe TRBD1 (6 bases). This CDR3 is built from 18 residues. Looked up from germline, CDR1 is SEHNR and CDR2 is FQNEAQ (reference sequence). Trimming removed 5 bases from V and 3 bases from J, with 25 bases in between. CDR3 region: CASSTSQQGSLRDTEAFF. CDR3 coding DNA: TGTGCCAGCAGCACGTCCCAACAGGGTAGTTTGAGGGACACTGAAGCTTTCTTT.

On this clonotype itself: A clone one base away is much larger, so this may be a read error. The chain couples TRBV6-5 to TRBJ1-1; 7 positions match TRBD1. The CDR3 extends over 13 amino acids. The V gene's germline CDR1 is MNHEY and CDR2 SVGAGI. The CDR3, as DNA: TGTGCCAGCAGTTACCTCGGGGGGACAGCGCTTTTTTTT. Its translation is CASSYLGGTALFF.

A note on this clonotype: Sequence at one end of the junction differs from germline and may be a read error. This chain connects TRBV29-1 to TRBJ2-5; D gene uncertain. This CDR3 contains 13 residues. Germline CDR1 is SQVTM and CDR2 is ANQGSEA. This CDR3 reads CNVDGRLQETQYF. The CDR3 region has the DNA TGCAACGTTGATGGCAGACTGCAGGAGACCCAGTACTTC.

Ten or more counts support this clonotype. This chain joins TRBV6-1 and TRBJ1-5, with D unclear. Between the trimmed V and J ends, which lost 4 bases and 0 bases, there was a span of 16 bases. CDR3 length equals 17 residues. The germline V gene has CDR1 MNHNS and CDR2 SASEGT. As DNA, the CDR3 is TGTGCCAGCAGTGGATGGAGGGAGGTTTCTAGCAATCAGCCCCAGCATTTT. It is translated as CASSGWREVSSNQPQHF.

This clonotype appeared many times. The V call is TRBV20-1, the J call TRBJ2-1; the D is unclear. CDR1 DFQATT and CDR2 SNEGSKA come from the germline V gene (reference sequence). This CDR3 comprises 16 residues. Trimming pared 1 base from V and 6 bases from J, leaving 19 bases between. The CDR3 DNA reads TGCAGTGCTAGAGGAGACTCGAGAGGTTCGGGCAATGAGCAGTTCTTC. Protein: CSARGDSRGSGNEQFF.

To note about this clonotype: One end of the junction is discordant with germline, which a read error may explain. The chain employs TRBV20-1 and TRBJ2-4, with TRBD2 matching over 10 bases. This CDR3 contains 19 residues. Germline V lookup: CDR1 DFQATT, CDR2 SNEGSKA (reference sequence). The CDR3 reads CRARDGASGRFLAKNIQYF. In DNA, the CDR3 is TGCAGGGCTAGAGATGGTGCTAGCGGGAGATTTTTAGCCAAAAACATTCAGTACTTC.

The chain uses TRBV6-1 and TRBJ2-7; no clear D. V was cut by 5 bases and J by 2 bases, with 13 bases left in between. The germline gives CDR1 MNHNS, CDR2 SASEGT. The CDR3 has 14 residues. CDR3 sequence reads: CASSSEPTTYEQYF. The CDR3 DNA reads as TGTGCCAGCAGTTCCGAGCCCACCACCTACGAGCAGTACTTC.

About this clonotype itself: A read error is likely, as this CDR3 ends without the conserved phenylalanine or tryptophan. The chain is built from TRBV29-1 and TRBJ2-2; D may match TRBD1 or TRBD2 (5 bases each). Trimming cost V 5 bases and J 3 bases, with 13 bases left between them. The CDR3 is 14 residues long. Germline lookup yields CDR1 SQVTM and CDR2 ANQGSEA. CDR3 DNA sequence: TGCAGCGTTACCGGGACCCCTTACACCGGGGAGCTGTTTTCT. It specifies CSVTGTPYTGELFS.

This clonotype was picked up one time. This could be a read error, since a much larger clone is one nucleotide away. The CDR3 nucleotides are TGCGCCAGCAGCCCCGACATAACGAACACCGGGGAGCCGTTTTTT. This gives the protein CASSPDITNTGEPFF. This chain connects TRBV4-1 to TRBJ2-2; the D gene is possibly TRBD2 (5 bases). In germline, CDR1 is MGHRA, CDR2 YSYEKL. The CDR3 extends over 15 amino acids.

The rearrangement uses TRBV14 and TRBJ2-1, with 7 bases aligning to TRBD2. The CDR3 loop spans 12 amino acids. CDR1 and CDR2 from the germline V gene are SGHDN and FVKESK. The V segment lost 7 bases and the J segment 6 bases; nucleotides outside the gene matches: 3. CDR3 loop: CASKRGLNEQFF. As DNA, the CDR3 is TGTGCCAGCAAGCGGGGCCTCAATGAGCAGTTCTTC.

Remarks on this clonotype: Germline is not matched at one junction end, which may reflect a read error. V and J are TRBV6-5 and TRBJ2-7, with D uncertain. The CDR3 extends over 13 amino acids. Germline loops: CDR1 MNHEY, CDR2 SVGAGI. CDR3 coding DNA: TGTGCCAGCAGGCAACGGAACAGCTACGAGCAGCAGTTC. This sequence encodes CASRQRNSYEQQF.

Comment on this clonotype: At one end the junction does not follow the germline gene, possibly because of a read error. The chain is built from TRBV28 and TRBJ2-7; 11 bases line up with TRBD1. Per the germline V gene, CDR1 is MDHEN and CDR2 is SYDVKM. This CDR3 has 14 residues. CDR3 DNA sequence: TGTGCCAGCAGTTTCTGGGACAGGGGGTACGAGCAATACTTC. Its translation: CASSFWDRGYEQYF.

This clonotype occurred once. V usage is TRBV12-3 or TRBV12-4 and J usage is TRBJ1-5, with a weak D call TRBD1 (5 bases). V was shortened by 7 bases and J by 8 bases, with 18 bases between the two germline ends. This CDR3 comprises 14 residues. The DNA of the CDR3 is TGTGCCAGCACTCCCTCAGGGCGTAATAAGCCCCAGCATTTT. It codes for CASTPSGRNKPQHF.

Concerning this clonotype itself: Sequence at one end of the junction differs from germline and may be a read error. This sequence joins TRBV4-1 and TRBJ2-1; 7 bases line up with TRBD2. There are 16 residues in the CDR3. Germline lookup yields CDR1 MGHRA and CDR2 YSYEKL. CDR3 amino acids: CATSYSTSPGYNEQFF. The DNA for the CDR3 is TGCGCCACCAGCTACTCGACTAGCCCTGGGTACAATGAGCAGTTCTTC.

In the case of this clonotype: A much larger clone is a single base away; this may be a read error. The V and J genes are TRBV14 and TRBJ1-2, with TRBD1 identical over 9 bases. Germline V gene sequence: CDR1 SGHDN, CDR2 FVKESK. V lost 5 bases to trimming and J lost 5 bases; unmatched junction nucleotides: 3. This CDR3 is built from 13 residues. The DNA of the CDR3 is TGTGCCAGCAGCGACGGGACAGGGTATGGCTACACCTTC. Protein: CASSDGTGYGYTF.

The CDR3 DNA follows: TGTGCCTGGATGATCCAACGCGAGCAGTACTTC. This gives the protein CAWMIQREQYF. The chain employs TRBV30 and TRBJ2-7, with D unclear. This CDR3 contains 11 residues. The germline V gene encodes CDR1 GTSNPN and CDR2 SVGIG (reference sequence). Between the trimmed V and J ends, which lost 4 bases and 6 bases, there was a span of 10 bases.

A note on this clonotype: This sequence may be a read error, since a much larger clone differs from it by one base. This sequence joins TRBV6-1 and TRBJ1-2; 10 nucleotides match TRBD1. The CDR3 runs 14 residues. The germline V gene encodes CDR1 MNHNS and CDR2 SASEGT. DNA of the CDR3: TGTGTCAGCAGTACTACCGGGACAGGGGCTGGCTACACCTTC. This codes for CVSSTTGTGAGYTF.

This clonotype was recorded many times. The chain recombines TRBV7-9 with TRBJ1-1; TRBD1 matches 12 bases. The CDR3 contains 16 residues. From germline, CDR1 is SEHNR and CDR2 FQNEAQ (reference sequence). Trimming cost V 6 bases and J 5 bases; bases outside gene matches: 10. CDR3 sequence reads: CASRSPGQGALTEAFF. The CDR3 DNA sequence: TGTGCCAGCAGATCGCCGGGACAGGGGGCACTGACTGAAGCTTTCTTT. The full variable domain, completed using reference TRBV7-9 and TRBJ1-1, is DTGVSQNPRHKITKRGQNVTFRCDPISEHNRLYWYRQTLGQGPEFLTYFQNEAQLEKSRLLSDRFSAERPKGSFSTLEIQRTEQGDSAMYLCASRSPGQGALTEAFFGQGTRLTVV.

The V call is TRBV10-3, the J call TRBJ2-7; D may be TRBD1 (6 bases). The V end was cut by 5 bases, the J end by 12 bases, with 23 bases between. The CDR3 consists of 14 residues. Germline V gene sequence: CDR1 ENHRY, CDR2 SYGVKD. The DNA for the CDR3 is TGTGCCATCAGTTGGGCAGGGGTGGTCTACGAACGGTACTTC. This translates into CAISWAGVVYERYF.

This clonotype has at least ten counts. V and J are TRBV12-3 or TRBV12-4 and TRBJ1-2; D unresolved. Trimming left V 6 bases short and J 2 bases short, with 16 bases between. This CDR3 region has 15 residues. CDR3 protein: CASSPGEVSNYGYTF. The CDR3 coding sequence is TGTGCCAGCAGCCCCGGGGAGGTCTCGAACTATGGCTACACCTTC.

As for this clonotype: This clone may be a read error of a much larger clone one base away. No conserved phenylalanine or tryptophan is present at the end of the CDR3, so a read error is the likely explanation. The chain has TRBV5-1 and TRBJ1-2; a possible D gene is TRBD1 (5 bases). The CDR3 consists of 13 residues. V lost 0 bases, J lost 8 bases, and 11 bases lay in between. CDR1 and CDR2 from the germline V gene are SGHRS and YFSETQ. CDR3 sequence: CASSLGQGNGYTI. The CDR3 nucleotides read TGCGCCAGCAGCTTGGGTCAGGGAAACGGCTACACCATC.

On this clonotype: At one boundary the junction diverges from the germline segment, which might be a read error. This chain links TRBV11-2 with TRBJ2-5; no definite D call. The CDR3 contains 16 residues. Germline CDR1 reads SGHAT; CDR2 reads FQNNGV. The CDR3 here is CTSSHWTVRKQETQYF. CDR3 nucleotide sequence: TGTACCAGCAGTCATTGGACGGTGAGGAAACAAGAGACCCAGTACTTC.

For this clonotype: Its ends do not fully match the called genes, so a read error is possible. The genes are TRBV11-1 and TRBJ2-1; TRBD1 matches at 10 bases. The germline gives CDR1 SGHAT, CDR2 FQDESV (reference sequence). The CDR3 runs to 14 residues. This CDR3 is CACSPGTGVDEQFF. CDR3 nucleotide sequence: TGTGCCTGCAGCCCCGGGACAGGGGTGGATGAGCAGTTCTTT.